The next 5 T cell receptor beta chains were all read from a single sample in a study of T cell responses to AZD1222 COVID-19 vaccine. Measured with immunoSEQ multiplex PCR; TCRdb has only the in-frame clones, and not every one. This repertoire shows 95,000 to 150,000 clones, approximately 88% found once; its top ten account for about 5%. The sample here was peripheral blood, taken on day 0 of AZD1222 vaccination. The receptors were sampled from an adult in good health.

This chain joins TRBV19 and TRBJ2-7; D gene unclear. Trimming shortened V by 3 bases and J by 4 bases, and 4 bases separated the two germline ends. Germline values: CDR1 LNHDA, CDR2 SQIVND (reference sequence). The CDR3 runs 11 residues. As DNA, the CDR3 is TGTGCCAGTAGTATGGGGTACGAGCAGTACTTC. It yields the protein CASSMGYEQYF.

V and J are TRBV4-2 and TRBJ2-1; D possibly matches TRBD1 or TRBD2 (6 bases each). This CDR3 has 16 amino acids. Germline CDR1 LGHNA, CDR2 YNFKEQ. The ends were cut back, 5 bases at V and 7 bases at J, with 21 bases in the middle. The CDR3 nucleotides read TGTGCCAGCAGCGTGATTCAAGGGGGGCCAAGGAATGAGCAGTTCTTC. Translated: CASSVIQGGPRNEQFF.

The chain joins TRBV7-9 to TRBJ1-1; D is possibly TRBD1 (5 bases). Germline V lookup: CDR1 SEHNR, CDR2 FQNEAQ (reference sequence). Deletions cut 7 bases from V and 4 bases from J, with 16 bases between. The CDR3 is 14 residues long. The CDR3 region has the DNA TGTGCCAGCAACTTGGGGGGGACGAGCACTGAAGCTTTCTTT. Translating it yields CASNLGGTSTEAFF.

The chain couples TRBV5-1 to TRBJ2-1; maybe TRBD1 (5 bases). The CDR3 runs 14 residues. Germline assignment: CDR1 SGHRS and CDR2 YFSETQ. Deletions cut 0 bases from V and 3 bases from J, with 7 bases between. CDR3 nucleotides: TGCGCCAGCAGCTTGGGACAGAACTACAATGAGCAGTTCTTC. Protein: CASSLGQNYNEQFF.

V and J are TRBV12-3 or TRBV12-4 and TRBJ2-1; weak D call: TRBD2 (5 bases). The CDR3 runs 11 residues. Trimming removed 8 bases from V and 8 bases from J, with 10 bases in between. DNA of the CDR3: TGTGCCAGCGGGGTAGCGTATGAGCAGTTCTTC. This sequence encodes CASGVAYEQFF.